This T cell receptor (beta chain) was sequenced for a study of cytomegalovirus exposure and HLA in healthy donors. General study findings and limits: TCR beta sequences numbering 15,000 to 20,000 were associated with HLA alleles at 0.05 false discovery rate in a later analysis.

Concerning this clone itself: Antigen: not known.

This CDR3 has 13 residues. Germline assignment: CDR1 LNHDA and CDR2 SQIVND (reference sequence). The V end lost 4 bases, the J end lost 2 bases, and 9 bases lay between the germline ends. A multiplex PCR was run with 60 Vbeta primers and 13 Jbeta primers. Libraries were prepared by immunoSEQ multiplex PCR; TCRdb keeps only in-frame clonotypes and omits some of them. The table records roughly 230,000 clones, 78% of them present only once. The sample was PBMCs. The chain couples TRBV19 to TRBJ2-7; a weak D match, TRBD1 (6 bases). This clonotype was obtained from a boy aged 5-17 years in good health and CMV-seronegative. CDR3 loop: CASSTAGAYEQYF. CDR3 DNA: TGTGCCAGTAGTACCGCAGGGGCCTACGAGCAGTACTTC.